This entry lists 31 T cell receptor beta chains sequenced from one sample in a study of STAT3 mutations in large granular lymphocyte leukemia. General study points: At least one immunodominant TCR beta clonotype appeared in every T-cell large granular lymphocyte leukemia patient.

Antigens for these TCRs are unknown. Repertoires were generated with immunoSEQ multiplex PCR, while TCRdb's copy carries only in-frame clones and drops some. Among tens of thousands of clones listed, about 94% were seen once. Sequenced material: peripheral blood mononuclear cells. These receptors all stem from a man between 40 and 49 years old with T-cell large granular lymphocyte leukemia. Some clones in this sample may be carry-over from other donors' samples.

The chain recombines TRBV6-5 with TRBJ2-1; weak D call: TRBD2 (5 bases). This CDR3 spans 15 amino acids. CDR1 and CDR2 (germline): MNHEY, SVGAGI. V was shortened by 2 bases and J by 6 bases, with 14 bases between the two germline ends. The CDR3, as DNA: TGTGCCAGCAGTTACCAATCCGGGAACCCCAATGAGCAGTTCTTC. It yields the protein CASSYQSGNPNEQFF.

This rearrangement joins TRBV30 to TRBJ1-1; D gene ambiguous. In germline, CDR1 is GTSNPN, CDR2 SVGIG (reference sequence). The CDR3 extends over 8 amino acids. Trimming removed 8 bases from V and 10 bases from J, with 8 bases in between. CDR3: CAGGRAFF. Here the CDR3 DNA reads TGTGCCGGCGGGAGAGCTTTCTTT.

The gene calls are TRBV6-1 and TRBJ1-4; tentative D call: TRBD1 (6 bases). The CDR3 extends over 16 amino acids. Trimming pared 0 bases from V and 8 bases from J, leaving 16 bases between. In germline, CDR1 is MNHNS, CDR2 SASEGT. CDR3 sequence (DNA): TGTGCCAGCAGTGAAGCGCTTCGGGACAAAGGGGAAAAACTGTTTTTT. It codes for CASSEALRDKGEKLFF.

V gene TRBV7-2 combines with J gene TRBJ2-7; D unresolved. The germline V gene has CDR1 SGHTA and CDR2 FQGNSA. V gave up 4 bases and J gave up 2 bases, with 15 bases separating them. The CDR3 loop spans 15 amino acids. The CDR3 here is CASSSVPGSTYEQYF. CDR3 DNA: TGTGCCAGCAGCTCGGTGCCGGGTTCCACCTACGAGCAGTACTTC.

The V gene is TRBV9, the J gene TRBJ2-1; a possible D gene is TRBD2 (5 bases). V lost 0 bases to trimming and J lost 0 bases, with 7 bases between them. The CDR3 is made up of 15 amino acids. The germline V gene has CDR1 SGDLS and CDR2 YYNGEE. CDR3 nucleotides: TGTGCCAGCAGCGTAGTTGCGGGCTCCTACAATGAGCAGTTCTTC. Amino acids: CASSVVAGSYNEQFF. The full variable domain, completed using reference TRBV9 and TRBJ2-1, is DSGVTQTPKHLITATGQRVTLRCSPRSGDLSVYWYQQSLDQGLQFLIQYYNGEERAKGNILERFSAQQFPDLHSELNLSSLELGDSALYFCASSVVAGSYNEQFFGPGTRLTVL.

The genes are TRBV9 and TRBJ1-6; D perhaps matches TRBD1 (5 bases). CDR3 size: 14 residues. Germline V lookup: CDR1 SGDLS, CDR2 YYNGEE. The V and J ends lost 4 bases and 7 bases respectively, with 12 bases between them. DNA of the CDR3: TGTGCCAGCAGCCCGGGGCTGCAAAATTCACCCCTCCACTTT. This encodes CASSPGLQNSPLHF. Looking up the rest from reference TRBV9 and TRBJ1-6 gives the full variable domain: DSGVTQTPKHLITATGQRVTLRCSPRSGDLSVYWYQQSLDQGLQFLIQYYNGEERAKGNILERFSAQQFPDLHSELNLSSLELGDSALYFCASSPGLQNSPLHFGNGTRLTVT.

The chain joins TRBV6-1 to TRBJ1-1; D possibly corresponds to TRBD1 (5 bases). CDR1 is MNHNS and CDR2 is SASEGT in the germline V gene. The CDR3 totals 13 residues. The V end lost 5 bases, the J end lost 0 bases, and 7 bases lay between the germline ends. In DNA form, the CDR3 reads TGTGCCAGCAGTCCCAGGGTGAACACTGAAGCTTTCTTT. As protein: CASSPRVNTEAFF.

V usage is TRBV9 and J usage is TRBJ1-2; 7 nucleotides line up with TRBD1. The length of the CDR3 is 15 residues. Losses at the gene ends were 0 bases for V and 7 bases for J; bases not matched to a gene: 9. Looked up from germline, CDR1 is SGDLS and CDR2 is YYNGEE. DNA for the CDR3: TGTGCCAGCAGCGTAGATACAGGGGTCTTTGGTGGCTACACCTTC. Residues: CASSVDTGVFGGYTF.

The chain couples TRBV18 to TRBJ1-2, with 8 positions matching TRBD1. The CDR3 length is 20 residues. CDR1 is KGHSH, CDR2 LQKENI, per germline. The V segment lost 1 base and the J segment 5 bases; nucleotides outside the gene matches: 21. CDR3 DNA: TGTGCCAGCTCACCACTTCCCCGGTCAGCGCAGGGGGCGTTTGGATATGGCTACACCTTC. Translation: CASSPLPRSAQGAFGYGYTF.

The genes are TRBV9 and TRBJ1-1, with no clear D. The CDR3 loop spans 14 amino acids. Trimming took 3 bases from V and 6 from J, leaving 15 bases between them. The germline V gene has CDR1 SGDLS and CDR2 YYNGEE. In nucleotides, the CDR3 is TGTGCCAGCAGCGGCCCTGACTCGCCCTCTGAAGCTTTCTTT. This translates into CASSGPDSPSEAFF.

This chain connects TRBV5-1 to TRBJ2-7; maybe TRBD1 (6 bases). The V gene's germline CDR1 is SGHRS and CDR2 YFSETQ. The ends were cut back, 0 bases at V and 3 bases at J, with 13 bases in the middle. The CDR3 runs 15 residues. The CDR3 protein is CASSLEPGEIYEQYF. Here the CDR3 DNA reads TGCGCCAGCAGCTTGGAGCCAGGGGAAATCTACGAGCAGTACTTC.

This clone appeared a few times. This CDR3 is CASSADFGTEMANTEAFF. CDR3 in DNA: TGTGCCAGCAGTGCCGATTTTGGGACAGAGATGGCGAACACTGAAGCTTTCTTT. V gene TRBV25-1 combines with J gene TRBJ1-1; 7 bases agree with TRBD1. Losses at the gene ends were 4 bases for V and 1 base for J; bases not matched to a gene: 15. This CDR3 region has 18 residues. Germline-derived CDR1 and CDR2 are MGHDK and SYGVNS. Full variable domain (missing parts from reference TRBV25-1 and TRBJ1-1): EADIYQTPRYLVIGTGKKITLECSQTMGHDKMYWYQQDPGMELHLIHYSYGVNSTEKGDLSSESTVSRIRTEHFPLTLESARPSHTSQYLCASSADFGTEMANTEAFFGQGTRLTVV.

The chain carries TRBV6-5 and TRBJ2-7, with D hard to call. This CDR3 spans 11 amino acids. Germline V gives CDR1 MNHEY, CDR2 SVGAGI. V gave up 8 bases and J gave up 6 bases, with 11 bases separating them. The CDR3 loop is CASQQSSEQYF. CDR3 DNA: TGTGCCAGCCAACAGAGCTCCGAGCAGTACTTC.

The genes are TRBV7-2 and TRBJ2-1; 13 bases agree with TRBD2. V lost 5 bases and J lost 8; bases outside the gene matches: 6. There are 15 residues in the CDR3. CDR1 and CDR2 (germline): SGHTA, FQGNSA. The CDR3 nucleotides read TGTGCCAGCAGCCGACTAGCGGGGGGTCTAGATGAGCAGTTCTTC. This translates into CASSRLAGGLDEQFF.

The chain uses TRBV12-5 and TRBJ2-3, with D uncertain. The V end was cut by 4 bases, the J end by 8 bases, with 13 bases between. This CDR3 has 13 amino acids. Germline lookup yields CDR1 LGHNT and CDR2 FRNRAP. The CDR3 sequence: CASGSGREGTQYF. CDR3 nucleotide sequence: TGTGCTAGTGGTTCTGGGCGAGAAGGTACGCAGTATTTT.

The gene calls are TRBV5-1 and TRBJ1-5; D is unresolved. Trimming left V 4 bases short and J 4 bases short, with 15 bases between. CDR3 length equals 15 residues. Germline CDR1 is SGHRS and CDR2 is YFSETQ. Here the CDR3 DNA reads TGCGCCAGCAGCGTTGGGCCAACTAAGAATCAGCCCCAGCATTTT. The encoded protein is CASSVGPTKNQPQHF. The complete variable domain, with remaining parts taken from reference TRBV5-1 and TRBJ1-5, reads KAGVTQTPRYLIKTRGQQVTLSCSPISGHRSVSWYQQTPGQGLQFLFEYFSETQRNKGNFPGRFSGRQFSNSRSEMNVSTLELGDSALYLCASSVGPTKNQPQHFGDGTRLSIL.

The chain employs TRBV9 and TRBJ1-1, with 7 bases fitting TRBD1. Trimming cost V 4 bases and J 1 base; bases outside gene matches: 13. The CDR3 consists of 17 residues. Germline-derived CDR1 and CDR2 are SGDLS and YYNGEE. The CDR3, as DNA: TGTGCCAGCAGCCCTAACCTGAGGACAGGCCAGAACACTGAAGCTTTCTTT. Protein: CASSPNLRTGQNTEAFF.

This rearrangement joins TRBV5-1 to TRBJ2-4; 8 bases fit TRBD1. Germline V CDR1 and CDR2: SGHRS, YFSETQ. CDR3 length equals 16 residues. The J segment lost 5 bases and the V segment lost 1 base, leaving 8 bases of the junction unmatched. The CDR3 spells CASSLSTGGGQNIQYF. CDR3 nucleotides: TGCGCCAGCAGCTTGAGTACAGGGGGTGGCCAAAACATTCAGTACTTC.

J is TRBJ2-7 and V is TRBV5-5, with no clear D. The CDR3 totals 14 residues. The germline gives CDR1 SGHKS, CDR2 YYEKEE (reference sequence). Trimming pared 3 bases from V and 3 bases from J, leaving 13 bases between. CDR3 in DNA: TGTGCCAGCAGCTACATCCATACCCGCTACGAGCAGTACTTC. Translated, it gives CASSYIHTRYEQYF.

The chain employs TRBV4-1 and TRBJ1-6; unclear D gene. The length of the CDR3 is 15 residues. V gave up 2 bases and J gave up 9 bases, with 14 bases separating them. The V gene's germline CDR1 is MGHRA and CDR2 YSYEKL. The CDR3 DNA sequence: TGCGCCAGCAGCCAATCATCGGGGAGGACTTCACCCCTCCACTTT. The encoded protein is CASSQSSGRTSPLHF.

CDR3 in amino acids: CASSDFRGANVLTF. The CDR3 nucleotides read TGTGCCAGCTCAGATTTTCGGGGGGCCAACGTCCTGACTTTC. The chain employs TRBV9 and TRBJ2-6, with unresolved D. Germline CDR1 is SGDLS and CDR2 is YYNGEE. CDR3 length: 14 amino acids. The V and J ends lost 7 bases and 4 bases respectively, with 12 bases between them.

The rearrangement links TRBV28 to TRBJ1-1; D gene unclear. Germline V lookup: CDR1 MDHEN, CDR2 SYDVKM. CDR3 length equals 14 residues. V was pared by 3 bases and J by 4 bases, with 12 bases between. This chain's CDR3 is CASSLKITGTEAFF. The DNA for the CDR3 is TGTGCCAGCAGTTTGAAGATTACTGGCACTGAAGCTTTCTTT.

The V call is TRBV30, the J call TRBJ1-1; 7 positions match TRBD1. Germline V CDR1 and CDR2: GTSNPN, SVGIG (reference sequence). V shed 2 bases, J shed 4 bases, and the junction held 10 bases outside the gene matches. There are 15 residues in the CDR3. The CDR3 DNA follows: TGTGCCTGGAGTCCATCGGACAGGCTGGGCACTGAAGCTTTCTTT. This gives the protein CAWSPSDRLGTEAFF.

J is TRBJ2-7 and V is TRBV18, with unresolved D. V was trimmed by 1 base and J by 0 bases, leaving 10 bases between them. CDR1 and CDR2 from the germline V gene are KGHSH and LQKENI. CDR3 length: 15 amino acids. The CDR3 nucleotides read TGTGCCAGCTCACCACGGGCGGCTAGCTCCTACGAGCAGTACTTC. Residues: CASSPRAASSYEQYF.

V gene TRBV5-1 combines with J gene TRBJ2-3; D tentatively reads TRBD1 or TRBD2 (5 bases each). Germline V gene lookup returns CDR1 SGHRS and CDR2 YFSETQ. Trimming pared 0 bases from V and 5 bases from J, leaving 13 bases between. The CDR3 sequence is 15 residues long. CDR3 protein: CASSLGDPPRDTQYF. DNA of the CDR3: TGCGCCAGCAGCTTGGGGGACCCCCCCAGAGATACGCAGTATTTT.

This chain uses TRBV19 with TRBJ1-2; 8 nucleotides match TRBD1. Germline V gene sequence: CDR1 LNHDA, CDR2 SQIVND (reference sequence). The CDR3 spans 15 residues. V shed 5 bases, J shed 3 bases, and the junction held 8 bases outside the gene matches. The CDR3 coding sequence is TGTGCCAGTAGTGCATCAGGGGGCGCCGACTATGGCTACACCTTC. Translated: CASSASGGADYGYTF.

This clone occurred a few times. The chain joins TRBV5-4 to TRBJ2-7; possible D gene TRBD1, 6 bases. Germline CDR1 SGHNT, CDR2 YYREEE (reference sequence). CDR3 length equals 12 residues. V lost 2 bases and J 7 bases, leaving 10 bases between the germline ends. The CDR3 loop reads CASSFEQGEQYF. Here the CDR3 DNA reads TGTGCCAGCAGCTTCGAACAGGGAGAGCAGTACTTC.

The chain combines TRBV5-8 with TRBJ1-2; D is perhaps TRBD1 (6 bases). V was pared by 3 bases and J by 3 bases, with 12 bases between. Looked up from germline, CDR1 is SGHTS and CDR2 is YDEGEE. This CDR3 is 14 amino acids long. CDR3 region: CASSSRAGDYGYTF. CDR3 DNA sequence: TGTGCCAGCAGCTCGAGGGCAGGGGACTATGGCTACACCTTC.

This chain links TRBV29-1 with TRBJ2-5, with D possibly TRBD1 on 5 matching bases. Deletions cut 7 bases from V and 3 bases from J, with 12 bases between. CDR1 is SQVTM, CDR2 ANQGSEA, per germline. The CDR3 length is 12 residues. DNA for the CDR3: TGCAGCGCTTCTAGACAGAAAGAGACCCAGTACTTC. Translated, it gives CSASRQKETQYF.

This clone has only a few counts. The chain uses TRBV6-5 and TRBJ1-2; D is unresolved. The CDR3 has 15 residues. Germline V CDR1 and CDR2: MNHEY, SVGAGI. V lost 0 bases and J lost 4, with 12 bases in between. CDR3 bases: TGTGCCAGCAGTTACTCCTCCCGGGGATTCTATGGCTACACCTTC. This sequence encodes CASSYSSRGFYGYTF.

This sequence joins TRBV5-4 and TRBJ2-4, with 7 bases lining up with TRBD1. This CDR3 spans 18 amino acids. V lost 4 bases, J lost 0 bases, and 13 bases stayed unmatched. Germline CDR1 SGHNT, CDR2 YYREEE (reference sequence). In DNA form, the CDR3 reads TGTGCCAGCAGCAACCGACAGGGAAACGATCTAGCCAAAAACATTCAGTACTTC. Its translation is CASSNRQGNDLAKNIQYF.